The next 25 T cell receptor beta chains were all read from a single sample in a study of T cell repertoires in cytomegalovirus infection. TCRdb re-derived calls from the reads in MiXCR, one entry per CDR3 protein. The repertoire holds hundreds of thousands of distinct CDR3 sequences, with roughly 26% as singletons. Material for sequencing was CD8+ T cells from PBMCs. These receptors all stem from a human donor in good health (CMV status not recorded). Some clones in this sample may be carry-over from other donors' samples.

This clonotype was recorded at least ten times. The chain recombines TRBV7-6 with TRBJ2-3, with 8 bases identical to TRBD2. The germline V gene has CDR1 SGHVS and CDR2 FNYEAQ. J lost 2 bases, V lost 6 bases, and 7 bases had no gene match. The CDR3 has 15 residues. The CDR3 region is CASSSSGRLTDTQYF. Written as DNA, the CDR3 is TGTGCCAGCAGTTCTAGCGGGCGCCTCACAGATACGCAGTATTTT.

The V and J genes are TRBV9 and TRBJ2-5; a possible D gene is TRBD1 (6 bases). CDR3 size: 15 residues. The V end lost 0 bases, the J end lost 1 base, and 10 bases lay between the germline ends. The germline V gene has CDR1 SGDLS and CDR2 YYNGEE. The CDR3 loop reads CASSVGDRLQETQYF. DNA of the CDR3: TGTGCCAGCAGCGTAGGCGACAGGCTCCAAGAGACCCAGTACTTC.

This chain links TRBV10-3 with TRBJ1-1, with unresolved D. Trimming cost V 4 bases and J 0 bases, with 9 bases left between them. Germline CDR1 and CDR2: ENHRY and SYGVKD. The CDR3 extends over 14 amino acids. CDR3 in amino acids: CAISGAIMNTEAFF. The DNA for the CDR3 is TGTGCCATCAGTGGGGCGATCATGAACACTGAAGCTTTCTTT.

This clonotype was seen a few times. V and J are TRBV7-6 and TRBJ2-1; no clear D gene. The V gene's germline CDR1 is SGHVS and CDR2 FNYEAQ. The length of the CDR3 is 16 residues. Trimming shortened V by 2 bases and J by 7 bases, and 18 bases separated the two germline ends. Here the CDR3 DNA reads TGTGCCAGCAGCTTACAGGTTACGAGTATGGGGAATGAGCAGTTCTTC. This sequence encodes CASSLQVTSMGNEQFF.

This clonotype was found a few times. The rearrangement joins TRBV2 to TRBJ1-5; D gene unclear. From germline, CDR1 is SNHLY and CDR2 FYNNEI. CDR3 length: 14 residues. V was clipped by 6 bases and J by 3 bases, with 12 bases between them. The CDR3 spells CASRLTDTNQPQHF. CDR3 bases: TGTGCCAGCAGATTAACAGATACCAATCAGCCCCAGCATTTT.

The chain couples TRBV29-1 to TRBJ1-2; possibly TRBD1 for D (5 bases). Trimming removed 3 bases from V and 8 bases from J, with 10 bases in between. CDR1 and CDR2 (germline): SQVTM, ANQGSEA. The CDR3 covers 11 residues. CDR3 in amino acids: CSVETRQGYTF. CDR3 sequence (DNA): TGCAGCGTTGAGACCAGACAGGGCTACACCTTC.

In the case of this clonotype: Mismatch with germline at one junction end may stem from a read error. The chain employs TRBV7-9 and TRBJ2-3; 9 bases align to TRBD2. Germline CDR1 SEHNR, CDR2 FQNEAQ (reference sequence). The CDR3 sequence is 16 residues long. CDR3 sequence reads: CARSLEIAGVTDTQYF. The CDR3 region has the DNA TGTGCCCGCAGCTTAGAAATAGCGGGGGTCACAGATACGCAGTATTTT.

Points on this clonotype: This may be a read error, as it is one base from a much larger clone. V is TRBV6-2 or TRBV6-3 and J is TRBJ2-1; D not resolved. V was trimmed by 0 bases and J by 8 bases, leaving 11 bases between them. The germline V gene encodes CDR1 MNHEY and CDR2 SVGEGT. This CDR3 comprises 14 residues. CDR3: CASSYSCRWDEQFF. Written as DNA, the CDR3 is TGTGCCAGCAGTTACTCATGTCGTTGGGATGAGCAGTTCTTC.

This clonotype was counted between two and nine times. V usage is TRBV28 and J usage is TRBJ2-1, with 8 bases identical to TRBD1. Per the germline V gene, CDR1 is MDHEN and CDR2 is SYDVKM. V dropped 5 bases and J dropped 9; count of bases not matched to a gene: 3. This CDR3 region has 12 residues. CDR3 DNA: TGTGCCAGCAGTGGACAGGGCGTTGAGCAGTTCTTC. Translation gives CASSGQGVEQFF.

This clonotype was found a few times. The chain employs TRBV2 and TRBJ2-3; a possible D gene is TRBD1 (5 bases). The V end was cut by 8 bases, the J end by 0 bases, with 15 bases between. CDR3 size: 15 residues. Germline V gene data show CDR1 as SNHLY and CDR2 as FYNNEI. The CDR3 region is CASESVQESTDTQYF. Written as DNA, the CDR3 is TGTGCCAGCGAATCGGTACAGGAGAGCACAGATACGCAGTATTTT.

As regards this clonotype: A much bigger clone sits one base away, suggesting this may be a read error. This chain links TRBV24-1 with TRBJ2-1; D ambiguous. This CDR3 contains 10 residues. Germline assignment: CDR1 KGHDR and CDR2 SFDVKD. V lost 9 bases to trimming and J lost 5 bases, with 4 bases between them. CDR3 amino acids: CATEDNEQFF. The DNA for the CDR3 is TGTGCCACCGAGGACAATGAGCAGTTCTTC.

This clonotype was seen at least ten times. The CDR3 protein is CASSRTGDYGYTF. The CDR3 nucleotides are TGTGCCAGCAGCCGAACAGGGGATTATGGCTACACCTTC. The V call is TRBV7-9, the J call TRBJ1-2, with TRBD1 identical over 7 bases. V shed 5 bases and J 5 bases; nucleotides not matched to a gene: 5. This CDR3 is 13 amino acids long. The V gene's germline CDR1 is SEHNR and CDR2 FQNEAQ (reference sequence).

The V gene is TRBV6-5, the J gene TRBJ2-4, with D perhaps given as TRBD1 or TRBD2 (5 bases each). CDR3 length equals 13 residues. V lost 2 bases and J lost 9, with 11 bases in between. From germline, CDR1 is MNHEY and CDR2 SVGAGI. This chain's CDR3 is CASSYGTKGIQYF. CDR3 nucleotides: TGTGCCAGCAGTTACGGGACGAAAGGCATTCAGTACTTC.

The chain's CDR3 is CASSHRWEGQPQHF. The CDR3 DNA reads TGTGCCAGCAGTCACCGTTGGGAGGGGCAGCCCCAGCATTTT. The chain combines TRBV6-2 or TRBV6-3 with TRBJ1-5; D may be TRBD1 (5 bases). The CDR3 spans 14 residues. The germline V and J ends were trimmed by 5 bases and 7 bases, with 15 bases remaining between them. The germline gives CDR1 MNHEY, CDR2 SVGEGT.

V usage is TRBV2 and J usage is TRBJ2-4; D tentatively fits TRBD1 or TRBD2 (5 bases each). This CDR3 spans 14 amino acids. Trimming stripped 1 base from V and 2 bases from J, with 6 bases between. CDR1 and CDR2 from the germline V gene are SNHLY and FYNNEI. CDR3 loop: CASSEGGPKNIQYF. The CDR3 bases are TGTGCCAGCAGTGAAGGGGGACCCAAAAACATTCAGTACTTC.

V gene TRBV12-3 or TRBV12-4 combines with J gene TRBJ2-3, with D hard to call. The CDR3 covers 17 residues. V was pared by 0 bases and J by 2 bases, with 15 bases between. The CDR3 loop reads CASSLAFGRRYTDTQYF. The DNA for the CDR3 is TGTGCCAGCAGTTTAGCTTTCGGCAGGCGCTACACAGATACGCAGTATTTT.

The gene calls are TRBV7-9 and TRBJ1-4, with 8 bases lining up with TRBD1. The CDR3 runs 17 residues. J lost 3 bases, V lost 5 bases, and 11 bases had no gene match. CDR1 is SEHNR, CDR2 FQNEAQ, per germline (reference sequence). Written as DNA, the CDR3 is TGTGCCAGCAGCCAGGGGGCACTAATAGCGGCTAATGAAAAACTGTTTTTT. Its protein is CASSQGALIAANEKLFF.

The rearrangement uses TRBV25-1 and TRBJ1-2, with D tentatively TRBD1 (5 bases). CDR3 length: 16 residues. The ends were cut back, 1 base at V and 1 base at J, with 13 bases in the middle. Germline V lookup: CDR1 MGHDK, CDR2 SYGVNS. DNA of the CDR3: TGTGCCAGCAGTGAATGGGGGACCGATCTTAACTATGGCTACACCTTC. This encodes CASSEWGTDLNYGYTF.

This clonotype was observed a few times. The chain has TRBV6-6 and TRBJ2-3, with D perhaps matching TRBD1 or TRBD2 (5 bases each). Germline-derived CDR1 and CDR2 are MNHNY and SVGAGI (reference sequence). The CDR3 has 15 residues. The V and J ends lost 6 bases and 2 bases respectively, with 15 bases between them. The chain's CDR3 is CASSKRDGYTDTQYF. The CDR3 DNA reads TGTGCCAGCAGCAAAAGGGACGGCTACACAGATACGCAGTATTTT.

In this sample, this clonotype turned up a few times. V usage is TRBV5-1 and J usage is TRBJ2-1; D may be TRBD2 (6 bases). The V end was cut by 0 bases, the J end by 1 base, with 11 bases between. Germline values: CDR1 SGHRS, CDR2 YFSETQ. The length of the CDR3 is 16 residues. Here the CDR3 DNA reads TGCGCCAGCAGCTTGGGGAGGGGTCCTTCCTACAATGAGCAGTTCTTC. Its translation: CASSLGRGPSYNEQFF.

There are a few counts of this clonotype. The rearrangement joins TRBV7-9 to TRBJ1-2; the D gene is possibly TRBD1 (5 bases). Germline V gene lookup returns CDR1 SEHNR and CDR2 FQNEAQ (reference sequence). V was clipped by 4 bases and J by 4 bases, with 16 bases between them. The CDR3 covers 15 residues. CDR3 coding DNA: TGTGCCAGCAGCTCCCCGACAGACAGAGTCTATGGCTACACCTTC. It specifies CASSSPTDRVYGYTF.

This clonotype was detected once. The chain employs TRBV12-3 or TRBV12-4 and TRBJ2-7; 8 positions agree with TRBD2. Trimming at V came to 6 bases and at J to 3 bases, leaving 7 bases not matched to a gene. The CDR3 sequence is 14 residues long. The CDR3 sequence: CASSSREGHYEQYF. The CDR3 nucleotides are TGTGCCAGCAGCTCCCGGGAGGGTCACTACGAGCAGTACTTC.

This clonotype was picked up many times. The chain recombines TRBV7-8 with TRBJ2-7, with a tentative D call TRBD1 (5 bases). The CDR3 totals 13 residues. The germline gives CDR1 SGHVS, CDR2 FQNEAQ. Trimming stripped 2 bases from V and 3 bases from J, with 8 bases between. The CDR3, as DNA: TGTGCCAGCAGCTTAAATCAGGGCTACGAGCAGTACGTC. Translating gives CASSLNQGYEQYV.

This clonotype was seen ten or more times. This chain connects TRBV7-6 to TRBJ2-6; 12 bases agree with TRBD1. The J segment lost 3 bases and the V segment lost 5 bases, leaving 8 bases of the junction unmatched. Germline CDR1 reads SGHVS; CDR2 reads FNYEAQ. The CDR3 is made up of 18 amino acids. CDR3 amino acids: CASSGTGTGGDGANVLTF. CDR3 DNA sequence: TGTGCCAGCAGCGGCACCGGGACAGGGGGCGATGGGGCCAACGTCCTGACTTTC.

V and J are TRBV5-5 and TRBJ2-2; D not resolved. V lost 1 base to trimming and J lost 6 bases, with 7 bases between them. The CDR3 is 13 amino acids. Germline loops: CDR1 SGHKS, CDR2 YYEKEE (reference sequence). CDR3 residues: CASSLTVPGELFF. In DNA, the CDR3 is TGTGCCAGCAGCTTGACGGTTCCCGGGGAGCTGTTTTTT.